Sequencing of this TCR beta chain was carried out in a study of cytomegalovirus exposure and HLA in healthy donors. Germline V CDR1 and CDR2: MNHEY, SMNVEV (reference sequence). Between the trimmed V and J ends, which lost 2 bases and 6 bases, there was a span of 14 bases. This CDR3 has 15 residues. The PCR had 60 Vbeta and 13 Jbeta primers. Some clones are missing from TCRdb's copy, which holds only in-frame ones; the method was immunoSEQ multiplex PCR. The sample holds 150,000 to 200,000 clones, about 79% seen once. Remarks on this clone: Its antigen remains unknown.

Study-wide findings and caveats: A list of about 160 TCR beta chains associated with cytomegalovirus was given. Donors belonging to an Asian-associated ancestry cluster reportedly showed fewer N-insertions in productive TCRs than the roughly 680-donor mean, according to what a later analysis found. In a later analysis, TCR beta V- and J-gene trimming showed a link to a missense DCLRE1C variant. Reports credit the classifier with highly specific, highly sensitive diagnosis of cytomegalovirus status.

The chain is built from TRBV27 and TRBJ2-1; D is ambiguous. The sample was PBMCs. This TCR was recovered from a man in his fifties or sixties in good health and CMV-seropositive. The chain's CDR3 is CASSLEPRTGNEQFF. The CDR3 DNA follows: TGTGCCAGCAGTTTAGAGCCTCGAACGGGCAATGAGCAGTTCTTC.